The rows below give T cell receptor beta chains drawn from one sample of a study of T-cell reconstitution after alpha-beta-depleted transplantation in children. TCRdb processed the PCR reads anew with MiXCR; each CDR3 protein has one entry. The sample lists over 100,000 distinct CDR3 sequences, approximately 10% occurring once. Sequencing used PBMCs, obtained before TCRalphabeta/CD19-depleted stem cell transplant. Receptors originate from a boy aged 2-15 years with acute lymphoblastic leukemia, due to receive a stem cell transplant. The CDR3 runs from the conserved cysteine through the conserved F or W. The order of the fields is clone size, D gene, J gene, V gene, CDR3 DNA, CDR3 protein. A D gene is named only where the DNA matches it firmly. For some rows the clone size is stated as once, few or many, or as a class when expanded; others skip it.

clone size: .
D gene: .
J gene: TRBJ2-3
V gene: TRBV14
CDR3 DNA: TGTGCCAGCAGCCAATTCAGCGGTAGCACAGATACGCAGTATTTT
CDR3 protein: CASSQFSGSTDTQYF

clone size: few
D gene: TRBD2
J gene: TRBJ2-1
V gene: TRBV20-1
CDR3 DNA: TGCAGTGCTAGAGATTGGACTAGCGGGAGGGCGGGTGAGCAGTTCTTC
CDR3 protein: CSARDWTSGRAGEQFF

clone size: few
D gene: TRBD1
J gene: TRBJ2-7
V gene: TRBV5-1
CDR3 DNA: TGCGCCAGCAGCTTTAAGACAGGGAACGTGTACGAGCAGTACTTC
CDR3 protein: CASSFKTGNVYEQYF

clone size: few
D gene: .
J gene: TRBJ2-2
V gene: TRBV5-1
CDR3 DNA: TGCGCCAGCAGCACCTCAGGGTCCCGGGAGCTGTTTTTT
CDR3 protein: CASSTSGSRELFF

clone size: .
D gene: .
J gene: TRBJ1-2
V gene: TRBV30
CDR3 DNA: TGTGCCTGGATTGCAGGCCCGGGGTATGGCTACACCTTC
CDR3 protein: CAWIAGPGYGYTF

clone size: many
D gene: .
J gene: TRBJ2-2
V gene: TRBV7-9
CDR3 DNA: TGTGCCAGCAGCTCTATAAAAGGAGGGTTTGCGGGGGAGCTGTTTTTT
CDR3 protein: CASSSIKGGFAGELFF

clone size: many
D gene: TRBD1
J gene: TRBJ2-2
V gene: TRBV5-1
CDR3 DNA: TGCGCCAGCAGCTCCGGGACAGCCCTCACCGGGGAGCTGTTTTTT
CDR3 protein: CASSSGTALTGELFF

clone size: many
D gene: TRBD2
J gene: TRBJ2-4
V gene: TRBV20-1
CDR3 DNA: TGCAGTGCTAGAGTGGGGGGGGACAAAAACATTCAGTACTTC
CDR3 protein: CSARVGGDKNIQYF

clone size: many
D gene: .
J gene: TRBJ1-1
V gene: TRBV12-3/TRBV12-4
CDR3 DNA: TGTGCCAGCAGCCAGGGATGGTACACTGAAGCTTTCTTT
CDR3 protein: CASSQGWYTEAFF

clone size: few
D gene: TRBD2
J gene: TRBJ2-1
V gene: TRBV27
CDR3 DNA: TGTGCCAGCAGTTTAAGCGGGAAATCCTACAATGAGCAGTTCTTC
CDR3 protein: CASSLSGKSYNEQFF

clone size: few
D gene: .
J gene: TRBJ1-1
V gene: TRBV5-1
CDR3 DNA: TGCGCCAGCAGCTTGAGTCTAACGTACACTGAAGCTTTCTTT
CDR3 protein: CASSLSLTYTEAFF

clone size: .
D gene: .
J gene: TRBJ1-4
V gene: TRBV27
CDR3 DNA: TGTGCCAGCAGCTCCGTTTTGGGGGACGGAGAAAAACTGTTTTTT
CDR3 protein: CASSSVLGDGEKLFF

clone size: .
D gene: .
J gene: TRBJ2-2
V gene: TRBV28
CDR3 DNA: TGTGCCAGCAGCAACCAGCGCGGGGAGCTGTTTTTT
CDR3 protein: CASSNQRGELFF

clone size: .
D gene: .
J gene: TRBJ1-6
V gene: TRBV12-3/TRBV12-4
CDR3 DNA: TGTGCCACCTCAAGACAACGGGGAGGAAATTCACCCCTCCACTTT
CDR3 protein: CATSRQRGGNSPLHF

clone size: .
D gene: .
J gene: TRBJ2-5
V gene: TRBV6-1
CDR3 DNA: TGTGCCAGCAGTGGACAGTTTTTGGAGACCCAGTACTTC
CDR3 protein: CASSGQFLETQYF